This TCR beta chain emerged from a study of PD-1 blockade in classical Hodgkin lymphoma. Study-wide results and limits: Whatever underlies the repertoire differences (possibly disease activity or prior therapy) remains undefined. Reported findings placed baseline TCR diversity lower in newly diagnosed patients (compared with healthy donors).

Method: immunoSEQ multiplex PCR; TCRdb's copy keeps in-frame clones and lacks some. The data contain about 21,000 clones, around 65% of them seen just once; the ten biggest clones take up about 5%. Exposure to brentuximab vedotin varied, and each patient had relapsed following autologous stem cell transplantation. Best overall response was complete response, partial response or progressive disease in these relapsed/refractory classical Hodgkin lymphoma patients. This clone was seen a handful of times. Its target is unknown. In germline, CDR1 is MNHEY, CDR2 SMNVEV (reference sequence). This CDR3 is 13 amino acids long. The ends were cut back, 4 bases at V and 3 bases at J, with 10 bases in the middle.

The TCR comes from a human donor with classical Hodgkin lymphoma. V usage is TRBV27 and J usage is TRBJ2-7; D unclear. The sample in question was peripheral blood mononuclear cells (PBMCs), obtained at baseline. The CDR3 sequence: CASSSHPHYEQYF. The CDR3 DNA sequence: TGTGCCAGCAGTTCTCATCCCCACTACGAGCAGTACTTC.